A selection of T cell receptor beta chains follows, all from one sample in a study of blood T cell repertoires in COVID-19. The method was immunoSEQ multiplex PCR; TCRdb's version includes in-frame clones alone and lacks a portion of them. The table has hundreds of thousands of clones, about 90% seen once. What was sequenced was peripheral blood. All receptors derive from a woman under 40 with COVID-19, enrolled during active disease. The conserved cysteine and the conserved F or W are not part of the CDR3 here. Clone size appears in some rows only: once, few, many, or a class for an expanded clone.

>TRBV28|TRBJ1-1|-
ASSFRTGGAYSAF
>TRBV9|TRBJ2-3|-
ASSPRTSGSSQY
>TRBV28|TRBJ1-3|-
ASSLGLSGNTIY
>TRBV7-6|TRBJ2-1|-
ASSPRGRRNNEQF
>TRBV12-5|TRBJ1-1|-
ASVNRETNTEAF
>TRBV9|TRBJ1-4|-
ASSVGWTGDEKLF
>TRBV7-2|TRBJ2-3|few
ASSLIKGADTQY
>TRBV3-1/TRBV3-2|TRBJ2-1|-
ASSQDLGSEQF
>TRBV4-2|TRBJ1-3|-
ASSQDRQRQGPGNTIY
>TRBV11-2|TRBJ2-1|-
ASSFGAASYNEQF
>TRBV4-3|TRBJ2-5|-
ASSRYGTGETQY
>TRBV3-1/TRBV3-2|TRBJ2-2|-
ASSQDPGSGELF
>TRBV24-1|TRBJ2-2|-
ATSEDRDHTGELF
>TRBV6-2/TRBV6-3|TRBJ2-3|-
ASSYSNGGLVSMTDTQY
>TRBV27|TRBJ2-7|-
ASSLSGQLPHSRFYEQY
>TRBV9|TRBJ2-7|-
ASSPRGTESYEQY
>TRBV13|TRBJ2-5|-
ASSFGLAGRKETQY
>TRBV5-1|TRBJ1-1|few
ASSFTGSTEAF
>TRBV4-3|TRBJ2-1|-
ASNSGLPGGSYNEQF
>TRBV28|TRBJ1-6|-
ASNGAADNSPLH
>TRBV20-1|TRBJ1-2|-
SPRGGYT
>TRBV11-3|TRBJ2-5|-
ASSSLLAGPQETQY
>TRBV7-9|TRBJ2-3|-
ASSLVGLAGADTQY
>TRBV14|TRBJ2-1|-
ASSHFVSEQF
>TRBV6-5|TRBJ1-1|once
ASTRGQGITEAF
>TRBV28|TRBJ2-5|-
ASRPQGRVETQY
>TRBV5-6|TRBJ2-5|-
ASSHAAGPESLETQY
>TRBV12-3/TRBV12-4|TRBJ2-1|-
ASSFSHNEQF
>TRBV2|TRBJ2-2|-
ASRELAGETGELF
>TRBV3-1/TRBV3-2|TRBJ2-3|-
ASSQGAVPDTQY
>TRBV19|TRBJ1-3|-
AATEGGNSGNTIY
>TRBV6-5|TRBJ2-2|-
ASSMRTGDTGELF
>TRBV3-1/TRBV3-2|TRBJ2-7|-
ASSPNAGSATYEQY
>TRBV2|TRBJ1-4|-
ASKRDRGDEKLF
>TRBV2|TRBJ2-5|once
ASSATGQETQY
>TRBV2|TRBJ1-2|-
ASSASSILTFLGYT
>TRBV19|TRBJ1-1|-
ASIPVGSLNTEAF
>TRBV27|TRBJ1-2|-
ASSPGFAYGYT
>TRBV24-1|TRBJ1-5|-
ATSDSDSYQPQH
>TRBV4-3|TRBJ1-1|-
ASGRQLNTEAF
>TRBV24-1|TRBJ2-1|-
ATRGQRQGASIFVSSYNEQF
>TRBV30|TRBJ2-3|-
AWSVTRVTGGPKDTQY
>TRBV5-6|TRBJ2-7|-
ASSWGPSGRDYEQY
>TRBV5-4|TRBJ2-5|-
ASSPALQETQY